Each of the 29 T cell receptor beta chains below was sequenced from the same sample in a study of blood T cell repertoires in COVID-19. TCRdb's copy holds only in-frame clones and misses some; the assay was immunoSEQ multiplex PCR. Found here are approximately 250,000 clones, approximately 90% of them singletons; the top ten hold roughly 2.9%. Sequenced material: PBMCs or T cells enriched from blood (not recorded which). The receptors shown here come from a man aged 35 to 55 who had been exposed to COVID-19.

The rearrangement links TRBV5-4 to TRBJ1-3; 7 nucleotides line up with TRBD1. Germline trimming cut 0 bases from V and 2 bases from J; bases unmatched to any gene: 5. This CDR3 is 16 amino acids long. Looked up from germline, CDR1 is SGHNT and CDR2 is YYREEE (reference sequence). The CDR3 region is CASSLAGGFTGNTIYF. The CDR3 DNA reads TGTGCCAGCAGCTTGGCAGGGGGGTTCACTGGAAACACCATATATTTT.

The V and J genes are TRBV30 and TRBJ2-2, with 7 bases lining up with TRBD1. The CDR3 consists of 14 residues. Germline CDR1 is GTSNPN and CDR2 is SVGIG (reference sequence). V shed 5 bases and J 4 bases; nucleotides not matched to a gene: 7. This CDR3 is CAWLTYRGTGELFF. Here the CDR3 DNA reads TGTGCCTGGTTAACTTACAGGGGCACCGGGGAGCTGTTTTTT.

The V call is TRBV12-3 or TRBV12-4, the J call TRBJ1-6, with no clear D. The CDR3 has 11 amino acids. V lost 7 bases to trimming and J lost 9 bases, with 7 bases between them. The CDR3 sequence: CASTSSSPLHF. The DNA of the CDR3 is TGTGCCAGCACCTCTTCTTCACCCCTCCACTTT.

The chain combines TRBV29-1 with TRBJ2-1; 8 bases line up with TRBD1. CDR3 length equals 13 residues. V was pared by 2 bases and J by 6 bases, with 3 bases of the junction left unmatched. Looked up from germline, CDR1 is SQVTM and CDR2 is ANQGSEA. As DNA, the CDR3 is TGCAGCGTTGAACAGGGGGCGGCCAATGAGCAGTTCTTC. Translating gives CSVEQGAANEQFF.

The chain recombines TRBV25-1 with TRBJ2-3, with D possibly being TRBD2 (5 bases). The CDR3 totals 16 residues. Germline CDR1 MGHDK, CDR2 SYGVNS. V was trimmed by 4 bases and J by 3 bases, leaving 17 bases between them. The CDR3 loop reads CASSVKEARWTDTQYF. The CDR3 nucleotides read TGTGCCAGCAGTGTGAAGGAGGCGAGATGGACAGATACGCAGTATTTT.

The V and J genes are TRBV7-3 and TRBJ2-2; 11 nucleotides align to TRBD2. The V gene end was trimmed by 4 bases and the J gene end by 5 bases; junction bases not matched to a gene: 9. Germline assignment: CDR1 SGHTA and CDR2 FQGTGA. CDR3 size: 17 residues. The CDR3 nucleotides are TGTGCCAGCAGCTCGCAACCGGGACTAGCGGATACCGGGGAGCTGTTTTTT. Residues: CASSSQPGLADTGELFF.

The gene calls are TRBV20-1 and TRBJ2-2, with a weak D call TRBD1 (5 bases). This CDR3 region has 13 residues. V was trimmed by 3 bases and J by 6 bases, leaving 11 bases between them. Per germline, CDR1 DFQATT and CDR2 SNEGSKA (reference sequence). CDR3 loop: CSASQGGAGELFF. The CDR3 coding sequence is TGCAGTGCTAGTCAGGGTGGGGCCGGGGAGCTGTTTTTT.

CDR3 region: CASSLAGFGIHSLAGLAKNIQYF. CDR3 nucleotide sequence: TGCGCCAGCAGCTTGGCAGGTTTTGGCATACACTCACTAGCGGGGCTAGCCAAAAACATTCAGTACTTC. The rearrangement links TRBV5-1 to TRBJ2-4; 10 bases fit TRBD2. This CDR3 contains 23 residues. The germline CDR1 and CDR2 sequences are SGHRS and YFSETQ. The trim removed 0 bases at V and 0 bases at J, leaving 21 bases unmatched.

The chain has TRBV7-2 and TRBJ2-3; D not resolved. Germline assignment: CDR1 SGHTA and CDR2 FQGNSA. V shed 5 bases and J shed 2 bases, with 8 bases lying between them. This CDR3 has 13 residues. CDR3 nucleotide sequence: TGTGCCAGCAGCCCGTCTCCCACAGATACGCAGTATTTT. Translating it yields CASSPSPTDTQYF.

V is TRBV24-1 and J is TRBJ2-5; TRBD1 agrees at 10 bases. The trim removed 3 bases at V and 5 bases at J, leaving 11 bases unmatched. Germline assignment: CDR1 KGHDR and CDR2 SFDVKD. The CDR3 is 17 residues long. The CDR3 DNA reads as TGTGCCACCAGTGATCCCGGGACAGGGGTTGGGGAGGAGACCCAGTACTTC. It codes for CATSDPGTGVGEETQYF.

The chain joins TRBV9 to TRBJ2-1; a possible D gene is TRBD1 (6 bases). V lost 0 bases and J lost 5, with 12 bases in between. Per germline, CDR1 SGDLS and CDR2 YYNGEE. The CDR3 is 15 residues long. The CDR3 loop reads CASSVGGRPDNEQFF. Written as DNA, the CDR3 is TGTGCCAGCAGCGTAGGGGGGCGCCCGGACAATGAGCAGTTCTTC.

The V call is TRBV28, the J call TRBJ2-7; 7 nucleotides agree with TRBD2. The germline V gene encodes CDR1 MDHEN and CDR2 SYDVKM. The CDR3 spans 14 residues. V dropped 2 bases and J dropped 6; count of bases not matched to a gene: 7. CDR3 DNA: TGTGCCAGCAGTTTAGGGACGGGAGGAGCCGAGCAGTACTTC. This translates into CASSLGTGGAEQYF.

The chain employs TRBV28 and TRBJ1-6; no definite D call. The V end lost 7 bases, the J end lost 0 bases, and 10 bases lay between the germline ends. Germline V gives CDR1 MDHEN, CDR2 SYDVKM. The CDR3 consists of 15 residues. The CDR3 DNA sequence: TGTGCCAGCATTGGAGGGAGCTCCTATAATTCACCCCTCCACTTT. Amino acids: CASIGGSSYNSPLHF.

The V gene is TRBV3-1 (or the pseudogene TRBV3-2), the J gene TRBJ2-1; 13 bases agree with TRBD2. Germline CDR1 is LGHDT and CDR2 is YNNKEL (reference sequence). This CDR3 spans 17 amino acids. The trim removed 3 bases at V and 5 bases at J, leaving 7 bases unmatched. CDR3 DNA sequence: TGTGCCAGCAGCCATGGGAGAGGACTAGCGGGGGACAATGAGCAGTTCTTC. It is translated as CASSHGRGLAGDNEQFF.

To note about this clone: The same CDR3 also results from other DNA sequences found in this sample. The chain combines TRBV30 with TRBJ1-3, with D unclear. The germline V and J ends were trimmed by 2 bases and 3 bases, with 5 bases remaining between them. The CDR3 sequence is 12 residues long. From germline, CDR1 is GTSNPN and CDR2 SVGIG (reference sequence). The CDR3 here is CAWSTGGNTIYF. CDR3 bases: TGTGCCTGGAGTACGGGTGGAAACACCATATATTTT.

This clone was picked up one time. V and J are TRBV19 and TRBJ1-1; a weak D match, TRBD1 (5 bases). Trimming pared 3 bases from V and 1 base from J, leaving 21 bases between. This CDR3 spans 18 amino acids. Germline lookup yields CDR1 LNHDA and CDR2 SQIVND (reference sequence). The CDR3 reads CASSISRVVVRWNTEAFF. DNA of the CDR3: TGTGCCAGTAGTATCTCCAGGGTCGTGGTCAGATGGAACACTGAAGCTTTCTTT.

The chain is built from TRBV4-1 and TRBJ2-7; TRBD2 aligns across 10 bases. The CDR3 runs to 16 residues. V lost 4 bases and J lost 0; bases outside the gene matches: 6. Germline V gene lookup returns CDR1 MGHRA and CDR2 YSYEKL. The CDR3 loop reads CASSPGLADSSYEQYF. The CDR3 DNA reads TGCGCCAGCAGCCCAGGACTAGCGGACAGCTCCTACGAGCAGTACTTC.

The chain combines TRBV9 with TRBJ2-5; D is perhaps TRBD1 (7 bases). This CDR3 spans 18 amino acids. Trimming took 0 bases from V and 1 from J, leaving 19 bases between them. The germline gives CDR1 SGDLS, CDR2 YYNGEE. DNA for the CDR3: TGTGCCAGCAGCGTAGAGGGCGGAGGGGGCGGGGCCCAAGAGACCCAGTACTTC. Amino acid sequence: CASSVEGGGGGAQETQYF.

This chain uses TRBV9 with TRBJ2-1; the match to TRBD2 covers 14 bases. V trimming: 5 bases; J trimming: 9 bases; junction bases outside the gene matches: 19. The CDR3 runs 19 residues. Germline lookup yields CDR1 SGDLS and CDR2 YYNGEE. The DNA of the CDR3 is TGTGCCAGCAGACCCAGATTGTCCGGGACTAGCGGGAGTGAGGGTGAGCAGTTCTTC. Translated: CASRPRLSGTSGSEGEQFF.

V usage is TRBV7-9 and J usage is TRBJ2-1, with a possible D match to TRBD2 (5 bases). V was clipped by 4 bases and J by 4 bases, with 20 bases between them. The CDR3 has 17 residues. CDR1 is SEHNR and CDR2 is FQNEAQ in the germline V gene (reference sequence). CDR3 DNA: TGTGCCAGCAGCTACCGGGATCCTAGAGGAGATTACAATGAGCAGTTCTTC. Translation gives CASSYRDPRGDYNEQFF.

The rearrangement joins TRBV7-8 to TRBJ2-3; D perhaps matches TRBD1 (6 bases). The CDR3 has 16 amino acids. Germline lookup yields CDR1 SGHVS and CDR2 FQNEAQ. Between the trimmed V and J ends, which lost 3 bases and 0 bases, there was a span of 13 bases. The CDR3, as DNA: TGTGCCAGCAGCTTGCTACAGGGTTACAGCACAGATACGCAGTATTTT. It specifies CASSLLQGYSTDTQYF.

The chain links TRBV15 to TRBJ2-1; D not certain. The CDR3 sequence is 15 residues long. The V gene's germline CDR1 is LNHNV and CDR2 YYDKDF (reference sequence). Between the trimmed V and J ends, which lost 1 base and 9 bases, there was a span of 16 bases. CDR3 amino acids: CATSRVLPETAEQFF. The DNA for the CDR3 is TGTGCCACCAGCAGAGTACTCCCGGAGACGGCTGAGCAGTTCTTC.

CDR3 DNA: TGTGCCAGCAGCGTATACAGGGGAGCTGAAGCTTTCTTT. This codes for CASSVYRGAEAFF. The chain carries TRBV11-2 and TRBJ1-1; 7 bases agree with TRBD1. V lost 5 bases, J lost 6 bases, and 6 bases stayed unmatched. The CDR3 consists of 13 residues. CDR1 and CDR2 from the germline V gene are SGHAT and FQNNGV.

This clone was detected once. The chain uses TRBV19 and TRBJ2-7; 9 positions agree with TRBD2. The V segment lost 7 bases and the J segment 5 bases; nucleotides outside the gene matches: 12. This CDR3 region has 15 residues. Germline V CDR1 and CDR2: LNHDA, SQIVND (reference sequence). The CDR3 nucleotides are TGTGCCAGTATCGCCCCAGGGACTAGCTACCACGAGCAGTACTTC. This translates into CASIAPGTSYHEQYF. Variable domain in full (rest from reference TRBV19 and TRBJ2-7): DGGITQSPKYLFRKEGQNVTLSCEQNLNHDAMYWYRQDPGQGLRLIYYSQIVNDFQKGDIAEGYSVSREKKESFPLTVTSAQKNPTAFYLCASIAPGTSYHEQYFGPGTRLTVT.

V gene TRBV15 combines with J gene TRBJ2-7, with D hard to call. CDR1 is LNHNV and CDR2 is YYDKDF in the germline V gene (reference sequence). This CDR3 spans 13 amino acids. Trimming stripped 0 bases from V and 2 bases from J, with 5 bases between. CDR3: CATSRERAYEQYF. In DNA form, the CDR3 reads TGTGCCACCAGCAGAGAGAGAGCCTACGAGCAGTACTTC. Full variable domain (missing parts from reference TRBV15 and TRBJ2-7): DAMVIQNPRYQVTQFGKPVTLSCSQTLNHNVMYWYQQKSSQAPKLLFHYYDKDFNNEADTPDNFQSRRPNTSFCFLDIRSPGLGDTAMYLCATSRERAYEQYFGPGTRLTVT.

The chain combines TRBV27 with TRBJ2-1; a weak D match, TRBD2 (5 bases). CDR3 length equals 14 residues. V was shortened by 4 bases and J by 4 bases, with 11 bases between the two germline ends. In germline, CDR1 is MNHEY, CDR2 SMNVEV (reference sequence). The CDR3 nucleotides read TGTGCCAGCAGTTATCCCGGGAAATACAATGAGCAGTTCTTC. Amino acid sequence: CASSYPGKYNEQFF.

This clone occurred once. CDR3: CASSYSFGGQEQPQHF. CDR3 in DNA: TGTGCCAGCAGTTATTCGTTCGGGGGGCAAGAACAGCCCCAGCATTTT. The chain recombines TRBV27 with TRBJ1-5, with D possibly matching TRBD1 (6 bases). CDR1 MNHEY and CDR2 SMNVEV come from the germline V gene (reference sequence). The CDR3 length is 16 residues. The V and J ends lost 4 bases and 7 bases respectively, with 20 bases between them.

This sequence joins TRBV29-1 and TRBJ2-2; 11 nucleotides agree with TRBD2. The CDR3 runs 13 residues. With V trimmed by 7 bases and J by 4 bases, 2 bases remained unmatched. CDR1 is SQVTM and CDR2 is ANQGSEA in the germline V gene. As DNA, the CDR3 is TGCAGCGGAGGACTAGCGGGCACCGGGGAGCTGTTTTTT. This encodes CSGGLAGTGELFF.

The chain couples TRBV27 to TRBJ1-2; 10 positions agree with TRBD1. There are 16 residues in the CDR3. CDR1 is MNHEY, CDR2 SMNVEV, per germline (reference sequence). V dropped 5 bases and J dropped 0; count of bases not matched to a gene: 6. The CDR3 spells CASSPGQGKPNYGYTF. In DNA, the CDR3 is TGTGCCAGCAGTCCGGGACAGGGGAAACCTAACTATGGCTACACCTTC.